This T cell receptor beta chain was retrieved from a study of blood T cell repertoires in COVID-19. Study-wide background: PBMCs, B-cell-depleted T cells, or T cells were the source of the cDNA or gDNA that made up the material.

Germline V lookup: CDR1 ENHRY, CDR2 SYGVKD. V lost 3 bases and J 6 bases, leaving 17 bases between the germline ends. The CDR3 sequence is 15 residues long. Authors' processing steps: It was from reference gene primer amplification that nucleated cell counts were estimated. Profiled with immunoSEQ multiplex PCR; TCRdb holds only in-frame clones, not every one. V, J and clone size are those of that table, while D and trimming were read from the DNA. Of under 40,000 clones listed, 70% to 90% are singletons. The chain is built from TRBV10-3 and TRBJ1-2; tentatively, D is TRBD1 (6 bases). Sequenced sample: peripheral blood. The receptor's source is a man in his 70s with active COVID-19. In DNA, the CDR3 is TGTGCCATCAGTGATTTTGGGACACTCACCCATGGCTACACCTTC. Protein sequence: CAISDFGTLTHGYTF.